This T cell receptor beta chain was profiled in a study of identifying expanded T cells in peripheral blood. Per germline, CDR1 SEHNR and CDR2 FQNEAQ (reference sequence). The CDR3 length is 15 residues. V shed 2 bases and J 6 bases; nucleotides not matched to a gene: 9. TCRdb's copy holds only in-frame clones and misses some; the assay was immunoSEQ multiplex PCR. The sample has about 86,000 clones; about 85% are singletons. This clone appeared once. Its antigen is as yet unknown. During the collection period, no donor immune events like infections were recorded. Study-wide findings and caveats: About 1.3 clones differed between technical replicates, versus about 15 and 19 over time. Variance in clone template counts between roughly 2-week samples significantly increased with total template count across all healthy donors.

This TCR derives from a person aged 18 to 70 in good health. Sequencing was performed on blood. The V gene is TRBV7-9, the J gene TRBJ2-7; 8 bases are shared with TRBD1. CDR3: CASSLRPGQVIEQYF. The CDR3 DNA follows: TGTGCCAGCAGCTTAAGACCGGGACAGGTGATCGAGCAGTACTTC.